The T cell receptor beta chain under discussion was sequenced for a study of T cell responses to AZD1222 COVID-19 vaccine. Across the whole study: Second-dose recipients at about 4 or about 12 weeks were treated as one pooled group.

Sequencing was performed with immunoSEQ multiplex PCR; in TCRdb, only in-frame clones are kept and a portion is missing. The table includes more than 70,000 clones, approximately 81% detected once. Concerning this clone itself: No antigen is known for it.

CDR1 and CDR2 from the germline V gene are MNHEY and SVGAGI. V lost 6 bases, J lost 3 bases, and 11 bases lay in between. This CDR3 is built from 13 residues. Study-wide findings and caveats: Compared with day 0, the breadth and depth of the Spike-specific TCR repertoire rose significantly after two doses of AZD1222. Baseline serostatus was positive in only a handful of AZD1222 recipients.

The chain couples TRBV6-5 to TRBJ1-2; D not certain. This clonotype was obtained from an adult in good health. Sequencing used peripheral blood, obtained on day 0 of AZD1222 vaccination. The CDR3 loop is CASSDSFYYGYTF. Written as DNA, the CDR3 is TGTGCCAGCAGCGACTCGTTTTACTATGGCTACACCTTC.